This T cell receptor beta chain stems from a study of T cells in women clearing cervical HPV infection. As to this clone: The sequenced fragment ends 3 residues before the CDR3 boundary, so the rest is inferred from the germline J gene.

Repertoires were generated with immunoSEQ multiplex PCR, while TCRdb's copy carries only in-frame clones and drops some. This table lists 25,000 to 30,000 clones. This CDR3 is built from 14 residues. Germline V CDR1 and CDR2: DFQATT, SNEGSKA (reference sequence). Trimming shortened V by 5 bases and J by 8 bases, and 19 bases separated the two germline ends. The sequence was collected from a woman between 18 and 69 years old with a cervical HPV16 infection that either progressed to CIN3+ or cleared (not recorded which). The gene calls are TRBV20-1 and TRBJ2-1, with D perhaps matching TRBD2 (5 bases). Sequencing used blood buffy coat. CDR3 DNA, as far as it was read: TGCAGTGCTTTTGAACGGGGTGAGTGGGATGAG. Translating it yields CSAFERGEWDE. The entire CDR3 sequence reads CSAFERGEWDEQFF.